The clone carrying this T cell receptor beta chain turned up a few times. Its antigen remains unknown. This sample was taken from a study of early stage breast cancer tumors. Study-level background: Most invasive tumors, twelve of 16, were ER+/PR+/HER2-.

Trimming removed 0 bases from V and 3 bases from J, with 6 bases in between. The CDR3 totals 14 residues. Germline V gene lookup returns CDR1 MGHRA and CDR2 YSYEKL. Sequenced by immunoSEQ multiplex PCR; TCRdb stores in-frame clones only, minus some. The profile shows 25,000 to 30,000 clones, roughly 80% of them singletons. Notes on the study in general: Tumor and normal breast were distinguished via blood comparison in 14 of 16 patients. Compared with adjacent normal breast, tumors showed about 2.5-fold denser, more clonal T cells.

Sequencing was done on a sample of blood. This TCR came from a person aged 55 to 75 with breast cancer. The chain employs TRBV4-1 and TRBJ1-5; no firm D call. CDR3 residues: CASSQDGPNQPQHF. The DNA for the CDR3 is TGCGCCAGCAGCCAAGACGGTCCCAATCAGCCCCAGCATTTT.